The present entry profiles one TCR beta chain with its context. The source of the sample is a study of cytomegalovirus exposure and HLA in healthy donors. The study ran its PCR with 60 Vbeta and 13 Jbeta primers. Generated by immunoSEQ multiplex PCR, the TCRdb table keeps only in-frame clones and is missing some. The table includes 90,000 to 120,000 clones, around 76% detected once. The germline V gene has CDR1 LGHNA and CDR2 YNFKEQ. The J segment lost 7 bases and the V segment lost 0 bases, leaving 11 bases of the junction unmatched. The CDR3 loop spans 16 amino acids. The specimen was PBMCs. The chain carries TRBV4-2 and TRBJ2-7; 8 bases match TRBD2. This TCR was recovered from a man between 18 and 29 years old in good health and CMV-seronegative. The DNA of the CDR3 is TGTGCCAGCAGCCAAGATCATTCGGGGGGGCCGGGGGAGCAGTACTTC. This translates into CASSQDHSGGPGEQYF.